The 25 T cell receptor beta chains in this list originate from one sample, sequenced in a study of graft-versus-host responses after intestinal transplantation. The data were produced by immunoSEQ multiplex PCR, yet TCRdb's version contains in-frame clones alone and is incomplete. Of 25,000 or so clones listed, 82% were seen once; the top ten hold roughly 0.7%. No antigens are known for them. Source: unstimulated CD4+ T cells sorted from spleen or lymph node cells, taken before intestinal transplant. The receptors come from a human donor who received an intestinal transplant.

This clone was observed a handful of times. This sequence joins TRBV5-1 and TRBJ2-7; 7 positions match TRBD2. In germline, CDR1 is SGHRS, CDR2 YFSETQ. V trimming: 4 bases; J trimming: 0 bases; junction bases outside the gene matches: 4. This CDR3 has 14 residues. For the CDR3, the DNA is TGCGCCAGCAGCCCCCGACTAGCCTCCTACGAGCAGTACTTC. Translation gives CASSPRLASYEQYF.

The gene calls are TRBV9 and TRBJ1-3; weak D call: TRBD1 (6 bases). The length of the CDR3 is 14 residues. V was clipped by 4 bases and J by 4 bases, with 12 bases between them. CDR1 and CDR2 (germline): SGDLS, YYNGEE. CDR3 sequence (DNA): TGTGCCAGCAGCACAGAGACAGGCGGAAACACCATATATTTT. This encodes CASSTETGGNTIYF.

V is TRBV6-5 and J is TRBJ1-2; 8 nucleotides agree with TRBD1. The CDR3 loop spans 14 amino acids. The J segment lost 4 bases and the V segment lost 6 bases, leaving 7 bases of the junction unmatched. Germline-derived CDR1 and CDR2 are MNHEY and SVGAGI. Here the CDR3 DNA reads TGTGCCAGCAGGATGGGACAGGCGATCTATGGCTACACCTTC. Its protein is CASRMGQAIYGYTF.

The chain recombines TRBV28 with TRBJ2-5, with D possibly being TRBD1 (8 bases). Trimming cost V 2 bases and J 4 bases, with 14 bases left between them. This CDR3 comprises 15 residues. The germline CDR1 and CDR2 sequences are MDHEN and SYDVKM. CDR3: CASSLEYRGGETQYF. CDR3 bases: TGTGCCAGCAGTTTAGAGTACAGGGGGGGAGAGACCCAGTACTTC.

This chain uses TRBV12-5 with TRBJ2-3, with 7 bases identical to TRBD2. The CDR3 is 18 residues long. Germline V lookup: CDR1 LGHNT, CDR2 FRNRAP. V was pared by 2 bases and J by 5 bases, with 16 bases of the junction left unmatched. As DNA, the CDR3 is TGTGCTAGTGGTTTGTCCACCCTTCCAACTAGCGTTTTAGATACGCAGTATTTT. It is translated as CASGLSTLPTSVLDTQYF.

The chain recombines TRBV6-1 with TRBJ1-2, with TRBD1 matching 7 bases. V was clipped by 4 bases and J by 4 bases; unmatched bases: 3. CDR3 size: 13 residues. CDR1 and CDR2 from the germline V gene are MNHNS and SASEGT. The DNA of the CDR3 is TGTGCCAGCAGTGGACAGGGAGGCTATGGCTACACCTTC. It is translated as CASSGQGGYGYTF.

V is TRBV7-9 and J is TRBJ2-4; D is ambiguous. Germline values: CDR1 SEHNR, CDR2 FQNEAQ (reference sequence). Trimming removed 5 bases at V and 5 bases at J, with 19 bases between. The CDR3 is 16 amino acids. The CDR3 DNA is TGTGCCAGCAGCATACCAGACACACCCAACCAAAACATTCAGTACTTC. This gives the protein CASSIPDTPNQNIQYF.

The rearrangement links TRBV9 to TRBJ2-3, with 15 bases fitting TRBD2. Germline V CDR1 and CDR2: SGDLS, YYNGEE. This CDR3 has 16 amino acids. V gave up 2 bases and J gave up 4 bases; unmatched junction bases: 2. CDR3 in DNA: TGTGCCAGCAGCGTTGGACTAGCGGGAGGGGCAGATACGCAGTATTTT. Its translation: CASSVGLAGGADTQYF.

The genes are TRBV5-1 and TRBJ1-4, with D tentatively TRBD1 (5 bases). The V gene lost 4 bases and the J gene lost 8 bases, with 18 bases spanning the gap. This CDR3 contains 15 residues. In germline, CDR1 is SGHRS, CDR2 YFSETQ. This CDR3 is CASSQWTTPGEKLFF. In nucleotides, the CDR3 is TGCGCCAGCAGCCAATGGACAACACCAGGCGAAAAACTGTTTTTT.

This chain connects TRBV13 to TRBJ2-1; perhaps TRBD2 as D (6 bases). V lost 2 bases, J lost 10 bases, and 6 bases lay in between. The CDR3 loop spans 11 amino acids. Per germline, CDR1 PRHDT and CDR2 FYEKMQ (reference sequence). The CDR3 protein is CASSLLAEQFF. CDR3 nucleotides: TGTGCCAGCAGCTTACTAGCGGAGCAGTTCTTC.

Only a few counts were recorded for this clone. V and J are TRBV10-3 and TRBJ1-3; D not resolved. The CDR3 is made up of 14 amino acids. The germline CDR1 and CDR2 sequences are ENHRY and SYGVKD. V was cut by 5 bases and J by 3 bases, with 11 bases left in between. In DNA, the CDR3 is TGTGCCATCAGTCTGGGTGAGGGTGGAAACACCATATATTTT. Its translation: CAISLGEGGNTIYF.

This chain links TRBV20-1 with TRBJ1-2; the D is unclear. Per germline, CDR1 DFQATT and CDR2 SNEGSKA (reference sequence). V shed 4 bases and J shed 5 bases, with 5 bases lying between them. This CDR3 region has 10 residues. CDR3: CSATGYGYTF. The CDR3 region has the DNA TGCAGTGCTACCGGATATGGCTACACCTTC.

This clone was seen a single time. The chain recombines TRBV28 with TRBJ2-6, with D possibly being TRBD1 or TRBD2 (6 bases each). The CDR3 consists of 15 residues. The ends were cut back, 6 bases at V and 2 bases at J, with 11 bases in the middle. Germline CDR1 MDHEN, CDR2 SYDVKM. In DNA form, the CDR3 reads TGTGCCAGCAGACCCGGGGGCGCTGGGGCCAACGTCCTGACTTTC. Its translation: CASRPGGAGANVLTF.

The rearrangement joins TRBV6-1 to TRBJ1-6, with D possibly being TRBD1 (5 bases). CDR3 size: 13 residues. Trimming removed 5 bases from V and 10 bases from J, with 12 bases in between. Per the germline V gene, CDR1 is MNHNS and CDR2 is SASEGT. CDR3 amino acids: CASSLLRESPLHF. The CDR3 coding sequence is TGTGCCAGCAGTTTACTCAGGGAATCACCCCTCCACTTT.

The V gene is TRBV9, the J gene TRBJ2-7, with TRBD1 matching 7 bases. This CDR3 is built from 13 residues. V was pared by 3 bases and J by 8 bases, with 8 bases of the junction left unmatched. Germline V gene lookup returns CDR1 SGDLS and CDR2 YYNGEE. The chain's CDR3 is CASSGGDREKQYF. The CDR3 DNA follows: TGTGCCAGCAGCGGAGGAGACAGGGAGAAGCAGTACTTC.

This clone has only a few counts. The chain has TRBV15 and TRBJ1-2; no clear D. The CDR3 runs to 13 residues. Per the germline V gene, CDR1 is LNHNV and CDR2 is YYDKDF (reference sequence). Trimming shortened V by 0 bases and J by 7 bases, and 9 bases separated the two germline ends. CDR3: CATSRDPGSGYTF. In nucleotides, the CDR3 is TGTGCCACCAGCAGAGATCCAGGCTCTGGCTACACCTTC.

The CDR3 is CASRWSRAYSDTQYF. The DNA for the CDR3 is TGTGCCAGCAGGTGGAGTCGCGCGTATTCGGATACGCAGTATTTT. The chain couples TRBV6-1 to TRBJ2-3; D is ambiguous. The CDR3 is 15 amino acids. Trimming took off 6 bases at V and 6 bases at J, with 19 bases between the two ends. Looked up from germline, CDR1 is MNHNS and CDR2 is SASEGT.

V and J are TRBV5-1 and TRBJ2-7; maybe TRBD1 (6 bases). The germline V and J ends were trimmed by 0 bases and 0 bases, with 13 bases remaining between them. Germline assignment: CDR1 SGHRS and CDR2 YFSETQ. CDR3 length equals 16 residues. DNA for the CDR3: TGCGCCAGCAGCTTGGACAGGGTCCTAAGCTCCTACGAGCAGTACTTC. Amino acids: CASSLDRVLSSYEQYF.

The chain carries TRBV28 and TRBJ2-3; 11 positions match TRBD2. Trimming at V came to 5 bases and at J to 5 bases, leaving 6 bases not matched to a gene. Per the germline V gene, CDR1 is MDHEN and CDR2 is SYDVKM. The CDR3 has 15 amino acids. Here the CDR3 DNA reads TGTGCCAGCAGTCCATTTGGACTAGCGGGAGATACGCAGTATTTT. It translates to CASSPFGLAGDTQYF.

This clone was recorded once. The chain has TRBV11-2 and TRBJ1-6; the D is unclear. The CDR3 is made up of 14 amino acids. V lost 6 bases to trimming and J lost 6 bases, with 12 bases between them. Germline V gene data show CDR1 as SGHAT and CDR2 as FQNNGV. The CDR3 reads CASSLSSFNSPLHF. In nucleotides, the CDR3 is TGTGCCAGCAGTCTCAGCTCTTTTAATTCACCCCTCCACTTT. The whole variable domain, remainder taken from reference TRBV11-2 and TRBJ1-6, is EAGVAQSPRYKIIEKRQSVAFWCNPISGHATLYWYQQILGQGPKLLIQFQNNGVVDDSQLPKDRFSAERLKGVDSTLKIQPAKLEDSAVYLCASSLSSFNSPLHFGNGTRLTVT.

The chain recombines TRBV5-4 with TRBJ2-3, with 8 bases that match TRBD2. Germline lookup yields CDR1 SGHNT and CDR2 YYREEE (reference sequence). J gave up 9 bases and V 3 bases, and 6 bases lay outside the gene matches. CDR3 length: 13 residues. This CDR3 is CASSSGAGGTQYF. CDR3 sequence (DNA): TGTGCCAGCAGCTCTGGGGCGGGGGGAACGCAGTATTTT.

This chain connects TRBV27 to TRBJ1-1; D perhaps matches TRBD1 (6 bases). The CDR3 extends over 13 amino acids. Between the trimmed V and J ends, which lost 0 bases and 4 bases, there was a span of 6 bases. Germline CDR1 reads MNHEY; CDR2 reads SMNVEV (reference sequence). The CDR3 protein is CASSLSGGTEAFF. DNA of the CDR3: TGTGCCAGCAGTTTATCAGGGGGCACTGAAGCTTTCTTT.

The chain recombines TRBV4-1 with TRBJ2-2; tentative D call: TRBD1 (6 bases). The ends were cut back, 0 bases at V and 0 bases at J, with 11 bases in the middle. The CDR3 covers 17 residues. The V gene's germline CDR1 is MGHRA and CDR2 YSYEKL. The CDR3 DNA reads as TGCGCCAGCAGCCAAGATCGAAGACAGGCGAACACCGGGGAGCTGTTTTTT. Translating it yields CASSQDRRQANTGELFF.

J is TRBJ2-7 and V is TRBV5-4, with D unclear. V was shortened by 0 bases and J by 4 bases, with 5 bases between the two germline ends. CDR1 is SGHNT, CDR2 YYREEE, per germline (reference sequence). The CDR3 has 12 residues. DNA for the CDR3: TGTGCCAGCAGCTTGGAAGAATACGAGCAGTACTTC. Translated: CASSLEEYEQYF.

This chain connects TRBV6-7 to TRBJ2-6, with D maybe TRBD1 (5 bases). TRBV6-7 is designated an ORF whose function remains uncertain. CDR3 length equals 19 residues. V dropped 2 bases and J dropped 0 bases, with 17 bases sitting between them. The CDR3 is CASSYGCPGPPSGANVLTF. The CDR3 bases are TGTGCCAGCAGTTACGGTTGTCCAGGGCCGCCCTCTGGGGCCAACGTCCTGACTTTC.